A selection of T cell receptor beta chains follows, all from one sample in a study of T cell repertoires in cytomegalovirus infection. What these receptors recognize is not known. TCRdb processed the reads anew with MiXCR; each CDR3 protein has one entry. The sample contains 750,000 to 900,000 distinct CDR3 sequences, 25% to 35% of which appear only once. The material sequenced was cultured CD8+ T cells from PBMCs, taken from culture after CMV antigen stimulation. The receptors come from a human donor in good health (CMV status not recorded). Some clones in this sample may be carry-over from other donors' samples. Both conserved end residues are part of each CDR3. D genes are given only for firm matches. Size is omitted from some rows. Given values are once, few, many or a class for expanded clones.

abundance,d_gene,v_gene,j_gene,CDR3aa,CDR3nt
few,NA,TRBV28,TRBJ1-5,CASSLRQYSNQPQHF,TGTGCCAGCAGTTTAAGACAGTATAGCAATCAGCCCCAGCATTTT
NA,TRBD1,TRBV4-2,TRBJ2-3,CASSQGRDRGPQYF,TGTGCCAGCAGCCAAGGTCGGGACAGGGGGCCGCAGTATTTT
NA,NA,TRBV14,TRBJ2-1,CASSQVMGVFVNEQFF,TGTGCCAGCAGCCAAGTAATGGGCGTTTTTGTGAATGAGCAGTTCTTC
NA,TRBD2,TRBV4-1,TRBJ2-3,CASSQDTSGGTDTQYF,TGCGCCAGCAGCCAAGATACTAGCGGGGGAACAGATACGCAGTATTTT
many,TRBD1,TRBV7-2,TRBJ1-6,CASSSWDRGAHSPLHF,TGTGCCAGCAGCTCCTGGGACAGGGGCGCTCACTCACCCCTCCACTTT
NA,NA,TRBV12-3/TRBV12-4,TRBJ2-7,CASSLRLPIAYEQYF,TGTGCCAGCAGTTTAAGACTACCTATTGCCTACGAGCAGTACTTC
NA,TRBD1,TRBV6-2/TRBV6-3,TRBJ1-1,CASNTGGNTEAFF,TGTGCCAGCAATACAGGGGGAAACACTGAAGCTTTCTTT
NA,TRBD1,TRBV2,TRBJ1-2,CASTQPGQGDYGYTF,TGTGCCAGCACCCAACCGGGACAGGGTGACTATGGCTACACCTTC
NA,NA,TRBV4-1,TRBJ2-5,CASRPGPSSRETQYF,TGCGCCAGCCGTCCGGGCCCCTCCAGTCGAGAGACCCAGTACTTC
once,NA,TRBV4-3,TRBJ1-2,CASSQDFSSRAYGYTF,TGCGCCAGCAGCCAAGATTTTTCGAGCAGGGCCTATGGCTACACCTTC